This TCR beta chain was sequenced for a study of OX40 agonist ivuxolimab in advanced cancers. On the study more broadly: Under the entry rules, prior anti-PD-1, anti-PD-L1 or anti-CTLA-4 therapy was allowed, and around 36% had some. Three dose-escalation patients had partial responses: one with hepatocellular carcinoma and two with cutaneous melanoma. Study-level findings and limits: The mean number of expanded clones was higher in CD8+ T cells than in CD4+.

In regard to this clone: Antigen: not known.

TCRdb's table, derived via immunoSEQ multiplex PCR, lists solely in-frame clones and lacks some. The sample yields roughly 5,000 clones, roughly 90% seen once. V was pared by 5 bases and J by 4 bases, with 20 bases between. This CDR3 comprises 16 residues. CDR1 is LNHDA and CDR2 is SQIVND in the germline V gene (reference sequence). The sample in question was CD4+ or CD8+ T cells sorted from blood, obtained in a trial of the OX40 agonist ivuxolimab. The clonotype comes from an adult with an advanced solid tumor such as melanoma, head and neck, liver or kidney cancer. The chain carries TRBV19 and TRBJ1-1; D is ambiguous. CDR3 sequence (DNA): TGTGCCAGTAGTCCTTCGACTTCTAGGGTAGTCACTGAAGCTTTCTTT. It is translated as CASSPSTSRVVTEAFF.